A single T cell receptor beta chain is shown here with its context. The method was immunoSEQ multiplex PCR; TCRdb's version includes in-frame clones alone and lacks a portion of them. The data show around 65,000 clones, over 70% seen once. These data originate in a study of CD4 T cells in relation to SARS-CoV-2 and coronaviruses. CD4+ T cells from unexposed donors were obtained before the COVID-19 pandemic (2011-2018). CD4 enrichment then naive enrichment separated naive from memory CD4+ cells. This CDR3 has 12 amino acids. Trimming cost V 8 bases and J 2 bases; bases outside gene matches: 6. CDR1 and CDR2 from the germline V gene are SQVTM and ANQGSEA.

This sequence joins TRBV29-1 and TRBJ2-7; 7 bases map to TRBD1. The receptor was isolated from a human donor in good health. Sequencing was done on a sample of memory CD4+ T cells from PBMCs. The CDR3 DNA follows: TGCAGCTTTTCTGGGACAGCCTACGAGCAGTACTTC. Residues: CSFSGTAYEQYF.